Listed here are 9 T cell receptor beta chains from one sample, sequenced in a study of sequential checkpoint blockade in melanoma. Assay used: immunoSEQ multiplex PCR; TCRdb lists only in-frame clones, some missing. The sample yields about 22,000 clones, around 80% seen once. Treatment: randomized to nivolumab then ipilimumab (arm A) or the reverse (arm B). Source: CD8+ T cells sorted from blood (inferred from file names), taken from a patient given nivolumab and ipilimumab in sequence. These TCRs come from a human donor with melanoma.

Worth noting for this clone: Distinct nucleotide sequences in the sample also encode this CDR3. V and J are TRBV27 and TRBJ2-7; possible D gene TRBD2, 6 bases. Per germline, CDR1 MNHEY and CDR2 SMNVEV (reference sequence). V lost 4 bases and J lost 0, with 10 bases in between. The CDR3 runs to 14 residues. The CDR3 coding sequence is TGTGCCAGCAGTTCTACCGGGAGCTCCTACGAGCAGTACTTC. It is translated as CASSSTGSSYEQYF.

The genes are TRBV4-3 and TRBJ2-1, with D possibly matching TRBD2 (6 bases). V dropped 0 bases and J dropped 3 bases, with 15 bases sitting between them. The CDR3 contains 17 residues. Germline-derived CDR1 and CDR2 are LGHNA and YSLEER. CDR3 residues: CASSQDLWSAGYNEQFF. In nucleotides, the CDR3 is TGCGCCAGCAGCCAAGATCTTTGGTCAGCGGGCTACAATGAGCAGTTCTTC.

The gene calls are TRBV4-3 and TRBJ2-7; 11 bases match TRBD2. The V gene's germline CDR1 is LGHNA and CDR2 YSLEER. There are 19 residues in the CDR3. The junction had 20 bases not matched to a gene; V was cut back by 8 bases and J by 2 bases. CDR3 residues: CASSRDREPGLAEPYEQYF. The DNA of the CDR3 is TGCGCCAGCTCCCGGGACAGGGAACCGGGACTAGCGGAACCCTACGAGCAGTACTTC.

The gene calls are TRBV9 and TRBJ1-3; the match to TRBD1 covers 7 bases. Germline CDR1 and CDR2: SGDLS and YYNGEE. With 8 bases clipped from V and 4 bases from J, the junction kept 12 bases outside the gene matches. The CDR3 is 15 residues long. For the CDR3, the DNA is TGTGCCAGTAAGAGGGACAGCCTAGGGGGAAACACCATATATTTT. Translation: CASKRDSLGGNTIYF.

J is TRBJ2-2 and V is TRBV5-1; 8 nucleotides agree with TRBD2. J lost 4 bases, V lost 4 bases, and 6 bases had no gene match. This CDR3 has 15 residues. Germline V gene data show CDR1 as SGHRS and CDR2 as YFSETQ. The CDR3 DNA reads TGCGCCAGCAGCCCTTTCGCGGGAGGCACCGGGGAGCTGTTTTTT. Its translation is CASSPFAGGTGELFF. The whole variable domain, filled in from reference TRBV5-1 and TRBJ2-2, reads KAGVTQTPRYLIKTRGQQVTLSCSPISGHRSVSWYQQTPGQGLQFLFEYFSETQRNKGNFPGRFSGRQFSNSRSEMNVSTLELGDSALYLCASSPFAGGTGELFFGEGSRLTVL.

The rearrangement links TRBV13 to TRBJ2-7; D is uncertain. V shed 1 base and J shed 3 bases, with 4 bases lying between them. CDR1 and CDR2 (germline): PRHDT, FYEKMQ (reference sequence). The CDR3 length is 12 residues. The CDR3 DNA reads as TGTGCCAGCAGCTTAGCCAGCTACGAGCAGTACTTC. Its translation is CASSLASYEQYF.

This rearrangement joins TRBV6-6 to TRBJ2-7; D is undetermined. This CDR3 has 13 amino acids. V lost 2 bases and J 4 bases, leaving 9 bases between the germline ends. CDR1 and CDR2 (germline): MNHNY, SVGAGI (reference sequence). The CDR3 nucleotides are TGTGCCAGCAGTTACGAACACCTTTACGAGCAGTACTTC. This encodes CASSYEHLYEQYF.

This clone is a singleton in its sample. V and J are TRBV2 and TRBJ2-5, with TRBD2 matching over 9 bases. J was trimmed by 2 bases and V by 11 bases; bases with no gene match: 3. Germline CDR1 is SNHLY and CDR2 is FYNNEI. The CDR3 consists of 12 residues. Here the CDR3 reads CAGGGAQETQYF. The CDR3 DNA reads as TGTGCCGGCGGGGGGGCTCAAGAGACCCAGTACTTC. Complete variable domain (other parts from reference TRBV2 and TRBJ2-5): EPEVTQTPSHQVTQMGQEVILRCVPISNHLYFYWYRQILGQKVEFLVSFYNNEISEKSEIFDDQFSVERPDGSNFTLKIRSTKLEDSAMYFCAGGGAQETQYFGPGTRLLVL.

The sample holds a few counts of this clone. The rearrangement uses TRBV4-1 and TRBJ2-7; D not certain. CDR3 length: 13 amino acids. Germline values: CDR1 MGHRA, CDR2 YSYEKL. Trimming took off 1 base at V and 5 bases at J, with 9 bases between the two ends. Here the CDR3 DNA reads TGCGCCAGCAGCCAAGTCGAGAGCCACGAGCAGTACTTC. Protein: CASSQVESHEQYF.